The 4 T cell receptor beta chains given below trace back to one sample, sequenced in a study of CD8+ T cells in alopecia areata. The treatment is: oral pan-JAK inhibitor, 5-10 mg twice daily. Reverse transcription of extracted RNA yielded cDNA, which provided the sequencing template. The method was immunoSEQ multiplex PCR; TCRdb's version includes in-frame clones alone and lacks a portion of them. The sample has 150,000 to 200,000 clones; 65% are singletons. The sample was CD4+ T cells sorted from blood, taken at week 4, from a patient treated with tofacitinib. These receptors came from a human donor with alopecia areata.

The chain joins TRBV4-3 to TRBJ2-3; 7 bases align to TRBD1. The V and J ends lost 6 bases and 6 bases, in that order; junction bases with no gene match: 6. The CDR3 totals 13 residues. Germline CDR1 LGHNA, CDR2 YSLEER. CDR3 sequence reads: CASSEGARDTQYF. CDR3 DNA: TGCGCCAGCAGTGAGGGGGCAAGGGATACGCAGTATTTT.

V usage is TRBV30 and J usage is TRBJ1-5; 9 bases align to TRBD1. Germline V gene sequence: CDR1 GTSNPN, CDR2 SVGIG (reference sequence). V lost 2 bases, J lost 6 bases, and 14 bases stayed unmatched. This CDR3 has 17 amino acids. The chain's CDR3 is CAWSPGQGRGQGQPQHF. The CDR3 DNA is TGTGCCTGGAGTCCGGGACAGGGAAGGGGTCAAGGTCAGCCCCAGCATTTT.

This clone has more than one count but fewer than ten. The chain recombines TRBV5-1 with TRBJ1-2; D unresolved. Trimming shortened V by 3 bases and J by 0 bases, and 15 bases separated the two germline ends. The CDR3 is made up of 16 amino acids. Germline loops: CDR1 SGHRS, CDR2 YFSETQ. CDR3 sequence: CASSSGLLTTNYGYTF. In DNA form, the CDR3 reads TGCGCCAGCAGCTCTGGCCTCCTGACAACTAACTATGGCTACACCTTC.

V and J are TRBV20-1 and TRBJ1-1; D not resolved. This CDR3 region has 10 residues. Germline V lookup: CDR1 DFQATT, CDR2 SNEGSKA (reference sequence). The V and J ends lost 5 bases and 5 bases respectively, with 6 bases between them. Here the CDR3 reads CSAPGTEAFF. The CDR3 nucleotides read TGCAGTGCTCCTGGGACTGAAGCTTTCTTT.